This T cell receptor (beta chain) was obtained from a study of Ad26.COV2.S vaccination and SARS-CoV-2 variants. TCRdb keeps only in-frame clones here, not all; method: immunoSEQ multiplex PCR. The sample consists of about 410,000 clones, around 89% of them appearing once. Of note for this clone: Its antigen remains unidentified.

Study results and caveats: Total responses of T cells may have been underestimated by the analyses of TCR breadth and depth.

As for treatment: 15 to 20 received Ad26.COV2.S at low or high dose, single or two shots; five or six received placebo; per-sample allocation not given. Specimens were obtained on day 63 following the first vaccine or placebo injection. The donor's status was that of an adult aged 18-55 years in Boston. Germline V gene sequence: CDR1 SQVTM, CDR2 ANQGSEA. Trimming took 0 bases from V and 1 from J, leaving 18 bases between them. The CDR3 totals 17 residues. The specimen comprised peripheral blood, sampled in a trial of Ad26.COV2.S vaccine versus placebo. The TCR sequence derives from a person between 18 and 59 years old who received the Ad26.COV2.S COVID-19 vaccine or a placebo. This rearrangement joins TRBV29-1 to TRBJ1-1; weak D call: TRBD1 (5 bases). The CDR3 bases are TGCAGCGTTGAAGATTTGCGGGGCCCCGGGTCGAACACTGAAGCTTTCTTT. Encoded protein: CSVEDLRGPGSNTEAFF.